Detailed here is one T cell receptor (beta chain). Its antigen is currently unknown. Making the TCR beta cDNA relied on 5'RACE template switching with UMIs. TCRdb re-called the 5' RACE reads and gives one entry per CDR3 protein, without DNA. The sample includes around 280,000 distinct CDR3 sequences. This entry belongs to a study of T cells expressing NK-cell markers. The wider study: Beta-chain profiling covered CD3+CD56+NKG2C+, CD3+CD56+NKG2C- and CD3+CD56-NKG2C+ sorted subsets. Seven donors tested HCMV-seropositive and one tested seronegative among the eight sequenced. Study observations and caveats: These clonotypes, the leaders elsewhere, also led the CD3+CD56-NKG2C+ fraction in a handful of donors.

This CDR3 has 16 residues. The receptor was derived from a man between 18 and 29 years old in good health. Source material: blood T cells: a sorted CD56 or NKG2C T cell subset, CD4+ or CD8+ T cells, or bulk PBMC T cells (not recorded which). V usage is TRBV12-3 or TRBV12-4 and J usage is TRBJ2-1; without DNA, the TCRdb call of TRBD2 cannot be checked. The CDR3 protein is CASGPPTSANYNEQFF.